The rows below give T cell receptor beta chains drawn from one sample of a study of Ad26.COV2.S vaccination and SARS-CoV-2 variants. The repertoire was sequenced with immunoSEQ multiplex PCR; TCRdb's copy has only in-frame clones and lacks some. The sample lists about 320,000 clones, 70% to 90% occurring once. The sequencing here drew on peripheral blood, taken in a trial of Ad26.COV2.S vaccine versus placebo. These receptors all stem from a person between 18 and 65 years old who received the Ad26.COV2.S COVID-19 vaccine or a placebo. The CDR3 runs from the conserved cysteine through the conserved F or W. The order of the fields is J gene, clone size, D gene, V gene, CDR3 protein, CDR3 DNA. The D gene is left open where the match is weak. The size field is filled for only some rows; it gives once, few, many or a size class.

J gene: TRBJ2-5
clone size: -
D gene: -
V gene: TRBV5-6
CDR3 protein: CASSSYSQETQYF
CDR3 DNA: TGTGCCAGCAGCTCCTATTCCCAAGAGACCCAGTACTTC

J gene: TRBJ1-6
clone size: -
D gene: TRBD1
V gene: TRBV19
CDR3 protein: CASSIGQGPGYSPLHF
CDR3 DNA: TGTGCCAGTAGTATAGGACAGGGACCCGGCTATTCACCCCTCCACTTT

J gene: TRBJ1-1
clone size: -
D gene: TRBD1
V gene: TRBV7-3
CDR3 protein: CASSYGQGTEAFF
CDR3 DNA: TGTGCCAGCAGCTACGGACAGGGGACTGAAGCTTTCTTT

J gene: TRBJ1-3
clone size: -
D gene: -
V gene: TRBV15
CDR3 protein: CATSRVTQGWGNTIYF
CDR3 DNA: TGTGCCACCAGCAGAGTCACGCAGGGCTGGGGAAACACCATATATTTT

J gene: TRBJ2-7
clone size: -
D gene: TRBD1
V gene: TRBV11-3
CDR3 protein: CASSLAGQGSHEQYF
CDR3 DNA: TGTGCCAGCAGCTTAGCGGGACAGGGATCACACGAGCAGTACTTC

J gene: TRBJ2-5
clone size: -
D gene: -
V gene: TRBV5-6
CDR3 protein: CASSFGKQETQYF
CDR3 DNA: TGTGCCAGCAGCTTCGGGAAACAAGAGACCCAGTACTTC

J gene: TRBJ1-2
clone size: -
D gene: TRBD1
V gene: TRBV7-2
CDR3 protein: CASSVRQGGYGYTF
CDR3 DNA: TGTGCCAGCAGCGTCCGACAGGGGGGGTATGGCTACACCTTC

J gene: TRBJ1-3
clone size: few
D gene: -
V gene: TRBV6-1
CDR3 protein: CASSEFAGWSGNTIYF
CDR3 DNA: TGTGCCAGCAGTGAATTTGCAGGGTGGTCTGGAAACACCATATATTTT

J gene: TRBJ1-1
clone size: -
D gene: TRBD1
V gene: TRBV4-1
CDR3 protein: CASRSPTGWYTEAFF
CDR3 DNA: TGCGCCAGCAGATCACCGACAGGGTGGTACACTGAAGCTTTCTTT

J gene: TRBJ2-2
clone size: -
D gene: -
V gene: TRBV3-1/TRBV3-2
CDR3 protein: CASSARNTGELFF
CDR3 DNA: TGTGCCAGCAGCGCACGGAACACCGGGGAGCTGTTTTTT

J gene: TRBJ1-2
clone size: -
D gene: -
V gene: TRBV6-5
CDR3 protein: CASQFTRSNYGYTF
CDR3 DNA: TGTGCCAGCCAGTTCACCAGGTCGAACTATGGCTACACCTTC

J gene: TRBJ2-5
clone size: -
D gene: TRBD1
V gene: TRBV5-1
CDR3 protein: CASSPYGQGQEETQYF
CDR3 DNA: TGCGCCAGCAGCCCATACGGACAGGGGCAAGAAGAGACCCAGTACTTC

J gene: TRBJ2-7
clone size: -
D gene: -
V gene: TRBV30
CDR3 protein: CAWTASHEQYF
CDR3 DNA: TGTGCCTGGACCGCATCCCACGAGCAGTACTTC

J gene: TRBJ1-1
clone size: once
D gene: TRBD1
V gene: TRBV2
CDR3 protein: CASSSGQGAGEAFF
CDR3 DNA: TGTGCCAGCAGTTCGGGACAGGGGGCGGGTGAAGCTTTCTTT

J gene: TRBJ2-5
clone size: -
D gene: -
V gene: TRBV4-3
CDR3 protein: CASSQDSGETQYF
CDR3 DNA: TGCGCCAGCAGCCAAGATAGCGGAGAGACCCAGTACTTC

J gene: TRBJ1-2
clone size: -
D gene: -
V gene: TRBV9
CDR3 protein: CASSVVGGGNYGYTF
CDR3 DNA: TGTGCCAGCAGCGTAGTAGGGGGAGGGAACTATGGCTACACCTTC

J gene: TRBJ1-2
clone size: -
D gene: -
V gene: TRBV6-6
CDR3 protein: CASSPSPGTVGGYTF
CDR3 DNA: TGTGCCAGCAGCCCTTCCCCCGGGACGGTCGGAGGCTACACCTTC

J gene: TRBJ1-1
clone size: -
D gene: -
V gene: TRBV14
CDR3 protein: CASRPVPRQVTRDTEAFF
CDR3 DNA: TGTGCCAGCAGACCCGTTCCCCGACAGGTAACGCGGGACACTGAAGCTTTCTTT

J gene: TRBJ1-1
clone size: -
D gene: TRBD1
V gene: TRBV2
CDR3 protein: CASSGQGPGEAFF
CDR3 DNA: TGTGCCAGCAGTGGACAGGGCCCGGGTGAAGCTTTCTTT